One sample yielded the 17 T cell receptor beta chains listed below, sequenced in a study of T cell changes during pregnancy in multiple sclerosis. TCRdb keeps only in-frame clones here, not all; method: immunoSEQ multiplex PCR. The data show about 40,000 clones, more than 85% seen once. Sample: CD8+ T cells from peripheral blood mononuclear cells, taken in the first trimester of pregnancy. Source of these receptors: a female donor with multiple sclerosis, enrolled in a pregnancy study.

The chain links TRBV15 to TRBJ1-1; D is possibly TRBD1 (5 bases). V gave up 4 bases and J gave up 1 base, with 7 bases separating them. Germline assignment: CDR1 LNHNV and CDR2 YYDKDF (reference sequence). The CDR3 has 13 residues. For the CDR3, the DNA is TGTGCCACCAGCAAGGGGTGGAACACTGAAGCTTTCTTT. Protein product: CATSKGWNTEAFF. The full variable domain, in which reference TRBV15 and TRBJ1-1 provide the parts outside the CDR3, is DAMVIQNPRYQVTQFGKPVTLSCSQTLNHNVMYWYQQKSSQAPKLLFHYYDKDFNNEADTPDNFQSRRPNTSFCFLDIRSPGLGDTAMYLCATSKGWNTEAFFGQGTRLTVV.

The chain carries TRBV11-2 and TRBJ2-7; 7 positions match TRBD1. This CDR3 is 15 amino acids long. V was pared by 5 bases and J by 3 bases, with 10 bases of the junction left unmatched. Per the germline V gene, CDR1 is SGHAT and CDR2 is FQNNGV. The CDR3 sequence is CASSQEPGQNYEQYF. CDR3 DNA sequence: TGTGCCAGCAGCCAGGAACCGGGACAGAACTACGAGCAGTACTTC.

CDR3 region: CASSLGARTEAFF. DNA for the CDR3: TGTGCCAGCAGCTTGGGGGCGCGGACTGAAGCTTTCTTT. V is TRBV7-3 and J is TRBJ1-1; maybe TRBD1 (6 bases). This CDR3 has 13 amino acids. In germline, CDR1 is SGHTA, CDR2 FQGTGA. V lost 3 bases and J lost 5, with 10 bases in between.

V is TRBV6-5 and J is TRBJ2-1; D may be TRBD2 (5 bases). Trimming removed 6 bases at V and 10 bases at J, with 13 bases between. The CDR3 has 12 amino acids. Germline CDR1 reads MNHEY; CDR2 reads SVGAGI. CDR3 nucleotides: TGTGCCAGCAGCCCTGGGAGCGGAGAGCAGTTCTTC. This encodes CASSPGSGEQFF.

The V call is TRBV11-3, the J call TRBJ2-2; D not certain. The V end was cut by 5 bases, the J end by 7 bases, with 11 bases between. The CDR3 is made up of 13 amino acids. Looked up from germline, CDR1 is SGHNT and CDR2 is YENEEA. The CDR3: CASSSELGGELFF. Written as DNA, the CDR3 is TGTGCCAGCAGCAGCGAGCTGGGCGGGGAGCTGTTTTTT. Based on the CDR3 plus reference TRBV11-3 and TRBJ2-2, the full variable domain is EAGVVQSPRYKIIEKKQPVAFWCNPISGHNTLYWYLQNLGQGPELLIRYENEEAVDDSQLPKDRFSAERLKGVDSTLKIQPAELGDSAVYLCASSSELGGELFFGEGSRLTVL.

This clone is termed medium-sized. This chain uses TRBV6-4 with TRBJ1-2; TRBD1 agrees at 8 bases. There are 15 residues in the CDR3. Germline assignment: CDR1 MRHNA and CDR2 SNTAGT. The junction had 6 bases not matched to a gene; V was cut back by 2 bases and J by 4 bases. The CDR3 spells CASSDTGQALYGYTF. CDR3 nucleotides: TGTGCCAGCAGTGACACGGGACAGGCCCTCTATGGCTACACCTTC.

The gene calls are TRBV7-8 and TRBJ1-1; D call uncertain. Trimming left V 5 bases short and J 4 bases short, with 14 bases between. CDR1 and CDR2 (germline): SGHVS, FQNEAQ. CDR3 size: 14 residues. CDR3 DNA: TGTGCCAGCAGCCCCTTGAGTAGCGGCACTGAAGCTTTCTTT. The encoded protein is CASSPLSSGTEAFF.

The J gene is TRBJ2-7, the V gene TRBV9; D may be TRBD1 (6 bases). Per the germline V gene, CDR1 is SGDLS and CDR2 is YYNGEE. V dropped 2 bases and J dropped 3 bases, with 18 bases sitting between them. The CDR3 has 16 amino acids. This chain's CDR3 is CASSVSPRTEFYEQYF. The CDR3 nucleotides read TGTGCCAGCAGCGTCTCCCCTAGGACAGAATTCTACGAGCAGTACTTC.

The rearrangement uses TRBV27 and TRBJ2-1; the D gene is possibly TRBD2 (5 bases). V lost 2 bases and J 3 bases, leaving 14 bases between the germline ends. Germline V CDR1 and CDR2: MNHEY, SMNVEV (reference sequence). CDR3 length equals 16 residues. CDR3: CASSLMGAGGYNEQFF. DNA for the CDR3: TGTGCCAGCAGTTTAATGGGAGCCGGCGGCTACAATGAGCAGTTCTTC.

The chain joins TRBV19 to TRBJ2-4; 10 bases agree with TRBD2. J was trimmed by 3 bases and V by 2 bases; bases with no gene match: 1. CDR3 length: 15 residues. Germline V gene data show CDR1 as LNHDA and CDR2 as SQIVND (reference sequence). CDR3 sequence: CASSILAGVKNIQYF. CDR3 DNA: TGTGCCAGTAGTATACTAGCGGGAGTCAAAAACATTCAGTACTTC.

The chain links TRBV4-1 to TRBJ2-2; D unresolved. Germline CDR1 is MGHRA and CDR2 is YSYEKL. V was shortened by 1 base and J by 3 bases, with 6 bases between the two germline ends. The length of the CDR3 is 14 residues. CDR3 bases: TGCGCCAGCAGCCAAGTGGCCGACACCGGGGAGCTGTTTTTT. It is translated as CASSQVADTGELFF.

In its sample, this clone was seen a few times. The chain carries TRBV29-1 and TRBJ1-5; D remains unclear. The CDR3 extends over 13 amino acids. Per the germline V gene, CDR1 is SQVTM and CDR2 is ANQGSEA. V was shortened by 4 bases and J by 5 bases, with 12 bases between the two germline ends. The CDR3 sequence: CSVAAGEDQPQHF. The CDR3 DNA sequence: TGCAGCGTTGCAGCAGGCGAAGATCAGCCCCAGCATTTT. The variable domain in full, completed from reference TRBV29-1 and TRBJ1-5, reads SAVISQKPSRDICQRGTSLTIQCQVDSQVTMMFWYRQQPGQSLTLIATANQGSEATYESGFVIDKFPISRPNLTFSTLTVSNMSPEDSSIYLCSVAAGEDQPQHFGDGTRLSIL.

The chain uses TRBV7-3 and TRBJ2-1, with D tentatively TRBD2 (6 bases). The CDR3 sequence is 15 residues long. The V gene's germline CDR1 is SGHTA and CDR2 FQGTGA. The V and J ends lost 1 base and 0 bases respectively, with 7 bases between them. DNA of the CDR3: TGTGCCAGCAGCTTAATGGGGGGCTCCTACAATGAGCAGTTCTTC. This translates into CASSLMGGSYNEQFF.

CDR3 DNA sequence: TGTGCCAGCAGCACCGGGACAAGGGGAGAGCAGTACTTC. Its translation: CASSTGTRGEQYF. V is TRBV13 and J is TRBJ2-7; weak D call: TRBD1 (6 bases). V lost 5 bases to trimming and J lost 7 bases, with 15 bases between them. The V gene's germline CDR1 is PRHDT and CDR2 FYEKMQ (reference sequence). This CDR3 has 13 amino acids.

In this sample, this clone turned up a few times. This chain connects TRBV27 to TRBJ2-5, with 8 bases fitting TRBD2. The junction had 7 bases not matched to a gene; V was cut back by 0 bases and J by 4 bases. Germline CDR1 is MNHEY and CDR2 is SMNVEV (reference sequence). The CDR3 runs 16 residues. The CDR3 sequence: CASSLSSGGRGETQYF. Here the CDR3 DNA reads TGTGCCAGCAGTTTATCGAGCGGGGGCCGGGGAGAGACCCAGTACTTC.

The rearrangement uses TRBV5-8 and TRBJ2-7; 8 bases agree with TRBD1. CDR1 SGHTS and CDR2 YDEGEE come from the germline V gene. The CDR3 spans 16 residues. V dropped 4 bases and J dropped 0; count of bases not matched to a gene: 9. The CDR3 loop reads CASSPGTGTGSYEQYF. Written as DNA, the CDR3 is TGTGCCAGCAGCCCCGGCACCGGGACAGGCTCCTACGAGCAGTACTTC.

This chain connects TRBV5-6 to TRBJ2-3; the match to TRBD2 covers 8 bases. Germline V lookup: CDR1 SGHDT, CDR2 YYEEEE. The ends lost 6 bases at V and 1 base at J; junction bases unmatched: 7. The CDR3 covers 15 residues. CDR3 sequence reads: CASIGAGGRTDTQYF. CDR3 DNA: TGTGCCAGCATCGGGGCGGGGGGCCGCACAGATACGCAGTATTTT.